This TCR beta chain came from a study of T cells in Graves' hyperthyroidism and ophthalmopathy. Amplified TCR beta CDR3 regions came from RNA transcripts. HTBI primers were employed in a first-round RT-PCR of the TCR CDR3. MiXCR was run by TCRdb on the multiplex PCR reads, yielding one entry per CDR3 protein. The repertoire includes more than 600,000 distinct CDR3 sequences, about a sixth of them detected once, and approximately 8.4% sits in the top ten. This clonotype was recorded at least ten times. The source is a man younger than 35 with Graves' hyperthyroidism. Sequenced material: blood.

CDR3 amino acids: CASRSGDGRYSPLHF. Written as DNA, the CDR3 is TGTGCCAGCAGGTCCGGGGATGGTCGGTATTCACCCCTCCACTTT. The chain uses TRBV12-3 or TRBV12-4 and TRBJ1-6; the D is unclear. Trimming pared 6 bases from V and 8 bases from J, leaving 17 bases between. The CDR3 is 15 amino acids.